This TCR beta chain was profiled in a study of CD8+ T cells in alopecia areata. Study summary: It was oral tofacitinib, at 5 to 10 mg twice daily, that treated patients received. Affected scalp percentage set treated patients' severity scores.

Treatment: oral pan-JAK inhibitor, 5-10 mg twice daily. Isolated RNA was reverse transcribed into cDNA used as the sequencing template. Assay: immunoSEQ multiplex PCR; the TCRdb copy retains only in-frame clones and omits some. The sample has roughly 210,000 clones, roughly 44% seen once. The ends were cut back, 3 bases at V and 1 base at J, with 8 bases in the middle. Per germline, CDR1 SGHDT and CDR2 YYEEEE. CDR3 length: 15 amino acids. The chain uses TRBV5-6 and TRBJ2-6; D is undetermined. The receptor's source is a human donor with alopecia areata. Sequences were derived from CD4+ T cells sorted from blood, sampled at approximately week 36, from a patient treated with tofacitinib. The CDR3 DNA sequence: TGTGCCAGCAGCTCGCCGACTTCTGGGGCCAACGTCCTGACTTTC. Translation: CASSSPTSGANVLTF.